Sequencing of this T cell receptor beta chain was carried out in a study of shared clonotypes between healthy human individuals. Across the whole study: Each donor had three CD4 naive, three CD4 memory, two CD8 naive and one CD8 memory plate.

The assay was immunoSEQ multiplex PCR, and TCRdb's table has in-frame clones only and misses some. Here the sample spans hundreds of thousands of clones, around 96% being singletons. General study findings and limits: Across a few donors, naive CD4 shared 5% to 5.5%, naive CD8 more than 3%, memory CD4 less than 2.5%, memory CD8 under 0.5%. Sequencing depth was a factor that was expected to affect clonotype sharing among donors. The rarefaction results pointed to incomplete sorted-subset sequencing despite large depth.

On this clone itself: Its specificity is unknown.

Naivety among CD8 cells was defined by CD45RO negativity and positive CCR7 selection, thereby excluding terminally differentiated effector memory CD45RA+ cells. Germline loops: CDR1 PRHDT, CDR2 FYEKMQ (reference sequence). This CDR3 has 11 amino acids. V was cut by 5 bases and J by 7 bases, with 8 bases left in between. Sequences were obtained from naive CD8+ T cells sorted from blood. The chain is built from TRBV13 and TRBJ1-1; D unclear. The sequence was collected from a woman aged 25 to 45 in good health. In nucleotides, the CDR3 is TGTGCCAGCAGCCCGTTCAATGAAGCTTTCTTT. Encoded protein: CASSPFNEAFF. Complete variable domain (other parts from reference TRBV13 and TRBJ1-1): AAGVIQSPRHLIKEKRETATLKCYPIPRHDTVYWYQQGPGQDPQFLISFYEKMQSDKGSIPDRFSAQQFSDYHSELNMSSLELGDSALYFCASSPFNEAFFGQGTRLTVV.